The subject of this entry is one T cell receptor (beta chain). This clonotype occurred a few times. The antigen this receptor binds is unknown. Base qualities are not at hand, and no much larger clone is one base apart. The run used an Illumina Genome Analyzer II. A RACE product of about 520 bp was obtained after two rounds of nested PCR with TRBC1/TRBC2-specific primers and was gel-purified. First-strand cDNA was made with a TRBC-specific primer plus a template-switching oligonucleotide, which provided a 5' anchor for RACE. Because the RACE amplicon was too long for direct short-read sequencing, the RACE amplicon was concatemerized by ligation and sheared by sonication. PAGE was used to isolate a size fraction of 100 to 300 bp, and that fraction then underwent shotgun sequencing on the Illumina platform. Separate runs on an Illumina GAII yielded 18.8 million 36-nt reads and 21.7 million 50-nt single-end reads. Per the original workflow: Assembly of the pooled 35 million to 45 million reads was performed with iSSAKE using parameters -m 15, -o 2 and -r 0.7. Reads that aligned to the ends of Ensembl TRBV gene predictions and carried unmatched junctional bases were used to seed de novo CDR3 beta assemblies. Clonotype abundance was estimated from the number of matching assembled contigs rather than from raw read depth. Of the assembled clonotypes, approximately 2,000 (roughly 5.9%) were found to have in-frame stop codons and were removed, so that some 35,000 productive clonotypes were retained. Of the 270 or so unique TCR sequences obtained by Sanger sequencing of cloned RACE products, just under 70% were also present in the Illumina assembly. Clones were called with MiXCR by TCRdb after fastp trimmed the public reads at Q25, and only in-frame beta chains were retained. CDR3 protein duplicates are merged, each entry listing the most common genes and DNA. These V and J calls originate from TCRdb's pipeline instead of the authors' own analysis. The sample contains roughly 4,000 distinct CDR3 sequences, 38% of them found a single time. About 3% of the sample comes from the top ten.

This specimen comes from a study of massively parallel sequencing of T cell beta chains (dated by TCRdb to the late 2000s). General notes on the study: Human TCR beta CDR3 diversity in peripheral blood was profiled using 5'-RACE, Illumina short-read sequencing and a dedicated short-read assembly strategy.

From a lookup of the germline V gene, CDR1 and CDR2 are ENHRY and SYGVKD. Trimming costs V 1 base and J 0 bases, and their ends lie 9 bases apart. Including cysteine and phenylalanine, the CDR3 has 15 amino acids. Of the read, only the CDR3 DNA is kept; its 45 bases are in frame from base 1. The donor pool comprised 380 or so males and over 150 females, all aged roughly 18 to 40 years. Peripheral leukocyte polyA+ RNA was isolated from 150 to 200 liters of pooled peripheral blood. A commercial mRNA preparation from normal human peripheral blood leukocytes pooled from around 580 individuals was used as the starting material. The research as a whole found: Subsampling showed clonotype counts rising linearly with read number, indicating sequencing depth was far from saturation. Only about 23,000 (around 70%) of the clonotypes could be assigned a unique TRBV gene. The reported gene usage frequencies may have been skewed by preferential PCR amplification of some TRBV and TRBJ sequences. Because the RNA was pooled from many donors, population-average clonotype abundance rather than any individual repertoire is reflected in the results. The length of CDR3 beta varied from 21 to 81 nucleotides, with the peak at 45 nucleotides. Among 30,000 to 35,000 distinct clonotypes, 65.3% of clonotypes but only about 18% of assemblies were accounted for by single-copy clonotypes. A single sequence read supported most clonotypes (about 60% of the roughly 30,000), and this single-read support could in principle inflate apparent diversity. Usage of TRBV genes spanned from 0.008% to 0.01% for TRBV17 up to about 25% for TRBV20-1, while TRBJ usage spanned from 1.6% for TRBJ2-6 up to roughly 15% for TRBJ2-1.

The sequence is built from TRBV10-3 and TRBJ2-5, with TRBD2 perhaps the D gene, on 6 matching bases. The material sequenced was commercial RNA from peripheral blood pooled from many donors. The receptor was isolated from a pool of human donors in good health; the sample was commercial RNA pooled from many donors. The base sequence is TGTGCCATCAGTGAGTTACGGGGGAACCAAGAGACCCAGTACTTC. Its amino acids are CAISELRGNQETQYF.